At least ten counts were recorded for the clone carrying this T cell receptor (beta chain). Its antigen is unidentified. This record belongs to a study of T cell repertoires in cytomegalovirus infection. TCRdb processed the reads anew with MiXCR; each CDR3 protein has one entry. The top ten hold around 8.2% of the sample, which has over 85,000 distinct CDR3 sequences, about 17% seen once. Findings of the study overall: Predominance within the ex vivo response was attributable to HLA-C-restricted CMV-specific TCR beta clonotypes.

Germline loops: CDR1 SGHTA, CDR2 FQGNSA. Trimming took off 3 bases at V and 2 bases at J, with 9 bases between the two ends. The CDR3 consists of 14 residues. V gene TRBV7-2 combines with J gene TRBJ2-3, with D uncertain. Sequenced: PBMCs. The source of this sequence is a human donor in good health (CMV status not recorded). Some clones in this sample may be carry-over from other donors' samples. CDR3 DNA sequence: TGTGCCAGCAGCTTGCTAATAGACACAGATACGCAGTATTTT. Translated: CASSLLIDTDTQYF. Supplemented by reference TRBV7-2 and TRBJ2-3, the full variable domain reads GAGVSQSPSNKVTEKGKDVELRCDPISGHTALYWYRQSLGQGLEFLIYFQGNSAPDKSGLPSDRFSAERTGGSVSTLTIQRTQQEDSAVYLCASSLLIDTDTQYFGPGTRLTVL.